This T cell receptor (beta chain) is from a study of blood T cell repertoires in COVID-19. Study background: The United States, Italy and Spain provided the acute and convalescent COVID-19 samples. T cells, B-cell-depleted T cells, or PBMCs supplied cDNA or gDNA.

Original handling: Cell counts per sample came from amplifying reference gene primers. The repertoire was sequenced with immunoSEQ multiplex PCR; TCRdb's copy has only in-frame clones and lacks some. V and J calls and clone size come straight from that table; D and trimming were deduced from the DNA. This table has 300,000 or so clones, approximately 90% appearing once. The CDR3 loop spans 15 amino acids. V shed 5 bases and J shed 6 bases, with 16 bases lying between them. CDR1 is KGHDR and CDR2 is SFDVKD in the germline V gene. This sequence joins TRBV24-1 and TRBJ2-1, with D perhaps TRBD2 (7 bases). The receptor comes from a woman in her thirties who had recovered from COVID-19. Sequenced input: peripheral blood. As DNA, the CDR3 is TGTGCCACCAGTGGGGCGGGGGCCCCCTCCAATGAGCAGTTCTTC. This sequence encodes CATSGAGAPSNEQFF.